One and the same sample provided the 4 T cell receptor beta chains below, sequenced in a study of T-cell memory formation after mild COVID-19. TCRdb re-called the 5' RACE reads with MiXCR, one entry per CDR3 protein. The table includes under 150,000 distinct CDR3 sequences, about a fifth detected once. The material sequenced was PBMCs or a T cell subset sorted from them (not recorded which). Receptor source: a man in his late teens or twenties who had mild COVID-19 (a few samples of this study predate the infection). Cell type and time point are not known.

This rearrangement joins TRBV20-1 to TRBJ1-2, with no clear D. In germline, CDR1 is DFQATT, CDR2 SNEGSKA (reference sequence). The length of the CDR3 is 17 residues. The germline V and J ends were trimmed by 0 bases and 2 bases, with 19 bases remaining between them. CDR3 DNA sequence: TGCAGTGCTAGAGATCACTTTGAGGAGGCAGCAAACTATGGCTACACCTTC. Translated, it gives CSARDHFEEAANYGYTF.

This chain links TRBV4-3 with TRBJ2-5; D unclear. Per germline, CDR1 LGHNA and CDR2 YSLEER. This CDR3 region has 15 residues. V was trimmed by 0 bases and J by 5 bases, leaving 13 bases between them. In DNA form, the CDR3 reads TGCGCCAGCAGCCAAGAAAAGACGAGACGGGAGACCCAGTACTTC. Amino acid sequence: CASSQEKTRRETQYF.

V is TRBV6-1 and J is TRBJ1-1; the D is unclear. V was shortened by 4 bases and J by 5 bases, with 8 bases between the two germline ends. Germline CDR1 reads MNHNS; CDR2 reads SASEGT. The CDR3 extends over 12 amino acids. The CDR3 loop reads CASSVPATEAFF. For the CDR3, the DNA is TGTGCCAGCAGTGTGCCTGCAACTGAAGCTTTCTTT.

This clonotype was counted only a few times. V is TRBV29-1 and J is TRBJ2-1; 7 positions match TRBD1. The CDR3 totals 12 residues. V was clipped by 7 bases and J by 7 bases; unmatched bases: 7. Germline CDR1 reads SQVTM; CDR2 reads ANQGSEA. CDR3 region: CSDASGQNEQFF. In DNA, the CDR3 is TGCAGCGATGCCTCGGGACAGAATGAGCAGTTCTTC.